A selection of T cell receptor beta chains follows, all from one sample in a study of shared clonotypes between healthy human individuals. Data came from immunoSEQ multiplex PCR; TCRdb stores just in-frame clones and leaves some out. This sample carries roughly 2,000,000 clones, 90% to 95% of them seen once, and the ten largest clones take less than 2%. The sequenced material came from naive CD8+ T cells from PBMCs. These receptors were obtained from a man in his late teens or twenties in good health. Some clones in this sample may be carry-over from other donors' samples. Each CDR3 is given with its conserved first and last residue. A D gene is named only where the DNA matches it firmly. Clone size is stated in some rows and not others, as once, few, many or a class when expanded.

D,V,J,size,DNA,CDR3
.,TRBV7-6,TRBJ2-5,.,TGTGCCAGCAGTTTAATCAGGGCCGGGGAGACCCAGTACTTC,CASSLIRAGETQYF
TRBD1,TRBV5-6,TRBJ2-7,once,TGTGCCAGCAGCCCCGGGACAGGGGTATACGAGCAGTACTTC,CASSPGTGVYEQYF
TRBD1,TRBV13,TRBJ1-1,.,TGTGCCAGCAGCCTACGGGACAGGACGTCGGGGGCTGAAGCTTTCTTT,CASSLRDRTSGAEAFF
TRBD1,TRBV18,TRBJ2-7,.,TGTGCCAGCTCACCACCCCCAGGGGGAAGTCTGGGCGAGCAGTACTTC,CASSPPPGGSLGEQYF
TRBD1,TRBV6-5,TRBJ1-2,.,TGTGCCAGCGGGACAGCTTATCTTATTAACTATGGCTACACCTTC,CASGTAYLINYGYTF
.,TRBV2,TRBJ2-1,once,TGTGCCAGCAGTGCCCGGGCGAGCTCCTACAATGAGCAGTTCTTC,CASSARASSYNEQFF
TRBD2,TRBV2,TRBJ2-7,.,TGTGCCAGCACCCCCGGGGCGGGAGGATTGTACGAGCAGTACTTC,CASTPGAGGLYEQYF
.,TRBV6-5,TRBJ1-1,.,TGTGCCAGCAGTTACTCTAGCGGGTTCTGGGGAGCTGAAGCTTTCTTT,CASSYSSGFWGAEAFF
TRBD2,TRBV7-3,TRBJ2-1,.,TGTGCCAGCAGCCTATTAGCGGGAGCCTACAATGAGCAGTTCTTC,CASSLLAGAYNEQFF
TRBD2,TRBV28,TRBJ2-5,.,TGTGCCAGCAGTTTCCAGGGACTAGCGTTTGGGGAGACCCAGTACTTC,CASSFQGLAFGETQYF
TRBD1,TRBV5-6,TRBJ1-4,.,TGTGCCAGCAGCTATGGGGACAGGGCCCGCCCAACTAATGAAAAACTGTTTTTT,CASSYGDRARPTNEKLFF
.,TRBV29-1,TRBJ1-2,.,TGCAGCGTTGAAGTCCTGAGGGGGAACAGCTATGGCTACACCTTC,CSVEVLRGNSYGYTF
.,TRBV27,TRBJ1-2,.,TGTGCCAGCAGTATATCAGGGAGTTTCGCTGGCTACACCTTC,CASSISGSFAGYTF
TRBD2,TRBV28,TRBJ2-7,.,TGTGCCAGCAGCCACCCGGGACTAGCCGTATACGAGCAGTACTTC,CASSHPGLAVYEQYF
.,TRBV28,TRBJ2-1,.,TGTGCCAGCAGTCTAGCCAGACAGGACGGTTGGGTCTTC,CASSLARQDGWVF
TRBD1,TRBV6-1,TRBJ1-1,.,TGTGCCAGCCCTGAACAGGGGCCGAACACTGAAGCTTTCTTT,CASPEQGPNTEAFF
TRBD2,TRBV27,TRBJ2-3,.,TGTGCCAGCACCCCGTTCAAGCTAGCGGGAGGAGGAAATACGCAGTATTTT,CASTPFKLAGGGNTQYF
.,TRBV7-9,TRBJ1-1,few,TGTGCCAGCAGATACGACAGAAATGAAGCTTTCTTT,CASRYDRNEAFF
TRBD2,TRBV14,TRBJ2-3,.,TGTGCCAGCAGCCAGATCAGGACTAGCGGGAGAGATCGGACAGATACGCAGTATTTT,CASSQIRTSGRDRTDTQYF
.,TRBV28,TRBJ2-1,.,TGTGCCAGCAGTTCGGACATTGCTGGAGGGGATGAGCAGTTCTTC,CASSSDIAGGDEQFF
.,TRBV5-1,TRBJ1-1,.,TGCGCCAGCAGCTTGGGGGAAATGAACACTGAAGCTTTCTTT,CASSLGEMNTEAFF
.,TRBV13,TRBJ1-1,few,TGTGCCAGCAGCCCCGAGGGGATGAACACTGAAGCTTTCTTT,CASSPEGMNTEAFF
.,TRBV30,TRBJ1-5,.,TGTGCCTGGAGTTGGGATGGGGGCAATCAGCCCCAGCATTTT,CAWSWDGGNQPQHF
TRBD1,TRBV9,TRBJ2-5,.,TGTGCCAGCAATGGGGGACAGGCCGTCTTGGAGACCCAGTACTTC,CASNGGQAVLETQYF
.,TRBV7-6,TRBJ1-2,.,TGTGCCAGCAGCTTAGGAGTGGGTGTAGGGAGAAATAACTATGGCTACACCTTC,CASSLGVGVGRNNYGYTF
TRBD2,TRBV7-9,TRBJ2-7,few,TGTGCCAGCAGCGTAGGCGGGAGGAGCTCCTACGAGCAGTACTTC,CASSVGGRSSYEQYF
.,TRBV4-1,TRBJ1-1,.,TGCGCCAGCAGCCACATGAAGGGATTGTACACTGAAGCTTTCTTT,CASSHMKGLYTEAFF
TRBD1,TRBV5-1,TRBJ2-7,.,TGCGCCAGCACGCCCCCCGGGACAGGGCCCTACAGACCCTACGAGCAGTACTTC,CASTPPGTGPYRPYEQYF
.,TRBV27,TRBJ2-3,.,TGTGCCAGCAGTATTAACCGGGACTTGAGCACAGATACGCAGTATTTT,CASSINRDLSTDTQYF
TRBD2,TRBV30,TRBJ2-7,.,TGTGCCTACACATCGGGGGAGGGTCAGGAGCAGTACTTC,CAYTSGEGQEQYF
TRBD2,TRBV27,TRBJ2-1,.,TGTGCCAGCAGTTCGGGACTATTTCTCAATGAGCAGTTCTTC,CASSSGLFLNEQFF
.,TRBV27,TRBJ2-1,.,TGTGCCAGCAGTTTAACGCTGTACAATGAGCAGTTCTTC,CASSLTLYNEQFF
.,TRBV6-6,TRBJ2-3,.,TGTGCCAGCAGTTACTCGACAGCCACGATGGAGGATACGCAGTATTTT,CASSYSTATMEDTQYF
TRBD1,TRBV6-6,TRBJ2-1,.,TGTGCCAGCAGCTGGACAGGATCGGATGAGCAGTTCTTC,CASSWTGSDEQFF
TRBD2,TRBV19,TRBJ2-4,.,TGTGCCAGTAGTATAGACGCGGGAGGCAAAAACATTCAGTACTTC,CASSIDAGGKNIQYF
.,TRBV19,TRBJ1-4,.,TGTGCCAGTGCCGTAGGGAGTGAAAAACTGTTTTTT,CASAVGSEKLFF
TRBD2,TRBV19,TRBJ2-1,.,TGTGCCAGTAGTATGCTCTCACTAGCGGGAGTTGAGCAGTTCTTC,CASSMLSLAGVEQFF
TRBD2,TRBV7-9,TRBJ2-1,.,TGTGCCAGCAGCCCCGACAGGGGACTAGCGGGAGGAGTCTCTGAGCAGTTCTTC,CASSPDRGLAGGVSEQFF
TRBD1,TRBV4-2,TRBJ2-2,.,TGTGCCAGCAGCCACGGACAGGGGGCCGGGGAGCTGTTTTTT,CASSHGQGAGELFF
.,TRBV7-9,TRBJ1-4,few,TGTGCCAGCAGCTTAGCGGGGGTCAAGGCACTGTTTTTT,CASSLAGVKALFF
TRBD2,TRBV28,TRBJ2-3,.,TGTGCCAGCAGTTTATCCCCCGGACTAGCGGGAGATTCGGTACTCACAGATACGCAGTATTTT,CASSLSPGLAGDSVLTDTQYF
.,TRBV19,TRBJ2-1,.,TGTGCCAGTAGTATGACTCGCTTGGCTGAGAATGAGCAGTTCTTC,CASSMTRLAENEQFF
.,TRBV27,TRBJ1-5,.,TGTGCCAGCAGGACGGGGCTGGGCAATCAGCCCCAGCATTTT,CASRTGLGNQPQHF
.,TRBV7-2,TRBJ2-5,once,TGTGCCAGCAGCTTAGTGGGGGAGGAGACCCAGTACTTC,CASSLVGEETQYF
.,TRBV4-3,TRBJ2-1,.,TGCGCCAGCAGCCGGGGGGAGAGCTCCTACAATGAGCAGTTCTTC,CASSRGESSYNEQFF
TRBD2,TRBV7-9,TRBJ2-7,.,TGTGCCAGCAGCTCCCTCCGGACTAGCGGGAGATTTGGGCTTTACGAGCAGTACTTC,CASSSLRTSGRFGLYEQYF
TRBD2,TRBV7-8,TRBJ2-5,.,TGTGCCAGCTACCGGGAAAGGGGAGGGGAGACCCAGTACTTC,CASYRERGGETQYF
.,TRBV30,TRBJ2-1,.,TGTGCCTGGAGTGTACTCCTGTGGTATGAGCAGTTCTTC,CAWSVLLWYEQFF
TRBD1,TRBV7-9,TRBJ2-7,.,TGTGCCAGCACCAAGGACAGGTCCTACGAGCAGTACTTC,CASTKDRSYEQYF
TRBD1,TRBV10-3,TRBJ2-6,.,TGTGCCATCCAGGGACAGGGGCTCTCTGGGGCCAACGTCCTGACTTTC,CAIQGQGLSGANVLTF
TRBD2,TRBV27,TRBJ2-7,.,TGTGCCAGCAGTTCGAGACTAGCGGGAGGGTTTTGGGAGCAGTACTTC,CASSSRLAGGFWEQYF
.,TRBV28,TRBJ2-3,.,TGTGCCAGCAGTTTCCGGGACCAGTATTTT,CASSFRDQYF
.,TRBV5-4,TRBJ1-4,.,TGTGCCAGCAGCTTGTCTGGAGAGGGTGAAAAACTGTTTTTT,CASSLSGEGEKLFF